This T cell receptor beta chain was recovered during a study of OX40 agonist ivuxolimab in advanced cancers. Study at large: Ivuxolimab was administered intravenously to patients at 0.01 to 10 mg/kg every 2 weeks.

CDR1 and CDR2 (germline): MDHEN, SYDVKM. The CDR3 totals 16 residues. Trimming removed 3 bases from V and 3 bases from J; junction bases left unmatched: 10. Patients were excluded for autoimmune disease history or systemic immunosuppression. TCRdb's copy holds only in-frame clones and misses some; the assay was immunoSEQ multiplex PCR. The data show 20,000 or so clones, 84% seen once. The rearrangement links TRBV28 to TRBJ2-5; TRBD1 aligns across 7 bases. This TCR was sampled from an adult with an advanced solid tumor such as melanoma, head and neck, liver or kidney cancer. The sequences come from CD4+ or CD8+ T cells sorted from blood, collected in a trial of the OX40 agonist ivuxolimab. DNA of the CDR3: TGTGCCAGCAGTTTCCAGTCACCGGGACAGAAAGAGACCCAGTACTTC. This sequence encodes CASSFQSPGQKETQYF.